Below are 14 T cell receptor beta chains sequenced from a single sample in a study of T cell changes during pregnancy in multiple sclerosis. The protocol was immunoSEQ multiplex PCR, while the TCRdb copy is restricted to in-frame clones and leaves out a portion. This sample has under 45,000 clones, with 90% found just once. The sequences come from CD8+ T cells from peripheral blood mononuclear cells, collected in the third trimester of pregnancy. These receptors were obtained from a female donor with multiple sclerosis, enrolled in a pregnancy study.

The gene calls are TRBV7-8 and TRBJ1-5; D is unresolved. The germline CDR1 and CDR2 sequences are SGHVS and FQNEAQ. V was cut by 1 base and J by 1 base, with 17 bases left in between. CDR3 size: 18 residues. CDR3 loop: CASSLVVTLGGSNQPQHF. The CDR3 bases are TGTGCCAGCAGCTTAGTCGTGACCCTTGGAGGGAGCAATCAGCCCCAGCATTTT.

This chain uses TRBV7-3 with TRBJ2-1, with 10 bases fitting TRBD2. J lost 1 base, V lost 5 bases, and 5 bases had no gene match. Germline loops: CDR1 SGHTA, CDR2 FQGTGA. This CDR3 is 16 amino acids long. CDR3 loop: CASSPIAGGSYNEQFF. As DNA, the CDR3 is TGTGCCAGCAGCCCGATAGCGGGAGGATCCTACAATGAGCAGTTCTTC. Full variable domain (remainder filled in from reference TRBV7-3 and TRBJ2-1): GAGVSQTPSNKVTEKGKYVELRCDPISGHTALYWYRQSLGQGPEFLIYFQGTGAADDSGLPNDRFFAVRPEGSVSTLKIQRTERGDSAVYLCASSPIAGGSYNEQFFGPGTRLTVL.

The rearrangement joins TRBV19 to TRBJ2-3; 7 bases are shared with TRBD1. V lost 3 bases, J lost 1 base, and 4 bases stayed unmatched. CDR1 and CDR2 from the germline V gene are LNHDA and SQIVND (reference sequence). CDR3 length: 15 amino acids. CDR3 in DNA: TGTGCCAGTAGTATGGGGGACAGTCGCACAGATACGCAGTATTTT. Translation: CASSMGDSRTDTQYF.

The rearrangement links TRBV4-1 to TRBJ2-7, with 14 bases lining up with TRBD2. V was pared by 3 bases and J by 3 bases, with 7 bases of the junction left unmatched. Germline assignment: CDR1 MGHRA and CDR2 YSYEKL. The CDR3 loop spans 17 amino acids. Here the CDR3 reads CASSHGGLAGEIYEQYF. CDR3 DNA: TGCGCCAGCAGCCATGGGGGACTAGCGGGAGAAATCTACGAGCAGTACTTC.

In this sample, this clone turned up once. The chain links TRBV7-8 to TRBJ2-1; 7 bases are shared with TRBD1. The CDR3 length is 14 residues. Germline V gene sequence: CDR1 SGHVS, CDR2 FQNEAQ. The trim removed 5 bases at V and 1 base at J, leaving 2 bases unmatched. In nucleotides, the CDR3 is TGTGCCAGCAGCCTACAGGGGTCCTACAATGAGCAGTTCTTC. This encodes CASSLQGSYNEQFF.

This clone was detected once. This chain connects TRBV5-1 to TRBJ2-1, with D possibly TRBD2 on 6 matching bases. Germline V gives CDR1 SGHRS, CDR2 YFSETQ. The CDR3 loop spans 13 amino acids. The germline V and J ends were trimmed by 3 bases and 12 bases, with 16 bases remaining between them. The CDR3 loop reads CASSSTGLPGQFF. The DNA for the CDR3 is TGCGCCAGCAGCTCCACGGGACTCCCGGGGCAGTTCTTC.

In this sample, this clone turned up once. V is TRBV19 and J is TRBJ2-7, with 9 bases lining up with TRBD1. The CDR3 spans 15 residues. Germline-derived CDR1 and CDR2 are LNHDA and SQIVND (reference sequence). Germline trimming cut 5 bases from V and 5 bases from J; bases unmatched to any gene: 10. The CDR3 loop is CASSWGTGPVDEQYF. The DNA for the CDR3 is TGTGCCAGTAGTTGGGGGACAGGGCCGGTCGACGAGCAGTACTTC.

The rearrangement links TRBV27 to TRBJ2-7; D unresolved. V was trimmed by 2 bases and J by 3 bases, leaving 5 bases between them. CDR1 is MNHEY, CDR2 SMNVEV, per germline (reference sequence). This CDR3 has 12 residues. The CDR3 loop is CASSLPGYEQYF. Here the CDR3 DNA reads TGTGCCAGCAGTTTACCGGGCTACGAGCAGTACTTC.

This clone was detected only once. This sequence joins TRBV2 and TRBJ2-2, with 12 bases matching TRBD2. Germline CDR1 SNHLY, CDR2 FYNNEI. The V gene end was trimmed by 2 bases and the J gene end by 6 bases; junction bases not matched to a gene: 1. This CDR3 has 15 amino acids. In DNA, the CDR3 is TGTGCCAGCAGTGAAAGACTAGCGGGAGCCGGGGAGCTGTTTTTT. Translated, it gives CASSERLAGAGELFF.

The CDR3 protein is CASSSSGENTGELFF. The DNA of the CDR3 is TGTGCCAGCAGTTCTAGCGGGGAGAACACCGGGGAGCTGTTTTTT. This chain links TRBV6-5 with TRBJ2-2, with TRBD2 identical over 9 bases. This CDR3 is built from 15 residues. With V trimmed by 4 bases and J by 1 base, 1 base remained unmatched. Germline CDR1 reads MNHEY; CDR2 reads SVGAGI.

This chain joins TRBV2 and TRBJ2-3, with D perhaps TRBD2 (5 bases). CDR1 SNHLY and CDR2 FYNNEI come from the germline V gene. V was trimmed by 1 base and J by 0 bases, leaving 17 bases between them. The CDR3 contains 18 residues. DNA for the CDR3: TGTGCCAGCAGTGAAGGGGTAGGACTGGGTGCTAGCACAGATACGCAGTATTTT. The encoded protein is CASSEGVGLGASTDTQYF.

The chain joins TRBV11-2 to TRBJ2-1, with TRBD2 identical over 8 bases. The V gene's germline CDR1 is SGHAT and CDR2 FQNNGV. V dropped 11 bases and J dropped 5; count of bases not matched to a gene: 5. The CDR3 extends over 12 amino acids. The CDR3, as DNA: TGTGCCGTATTAGCGGGGCACAATGAGCAGTTCTTC. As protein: CAVLAGHNEQFF. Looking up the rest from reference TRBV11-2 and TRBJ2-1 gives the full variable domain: EAGVAQSPRYKIIEKRQSVAFWCNPISGHATLYWYQQILGQGPKLLIQFQNNGVVDDSQLPKDRFSAERLKGVDSTLKIQPAKLEDSAVYLCAVLAGHNEQFFGPGTRLTVL.

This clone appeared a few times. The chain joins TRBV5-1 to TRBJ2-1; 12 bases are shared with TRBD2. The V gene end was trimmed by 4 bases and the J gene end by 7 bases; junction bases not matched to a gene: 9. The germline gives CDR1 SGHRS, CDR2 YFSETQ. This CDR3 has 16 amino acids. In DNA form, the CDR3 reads TGCGCCAGCAGCGAGGCTAGCGGGAGGGCTCGGAATGAGCAGTTCTTC. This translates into CASSEASGRARNEQFF.

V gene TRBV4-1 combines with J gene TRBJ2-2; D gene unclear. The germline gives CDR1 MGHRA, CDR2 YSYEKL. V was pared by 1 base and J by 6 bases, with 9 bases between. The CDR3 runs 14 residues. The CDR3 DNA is TGCGCCAGCAGCCAAGCTCACCTACCCGGGGAGCTGTTTTTT. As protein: CASSQAHLPGELFF.